This T cell receptor beta chain was obtained from a study of cytomegalovirus exposure and HLA in healthy donors. With regard to this clone: The antigen is not known.

General observations from the study: Cytomegalovirus-associated TCR beta chains were listed, numbering 164.

This CDR3 region has 15 residues. CDR1 and CDR2 from the germline V gene are SGHVS and FQNEAQ. V was pared by 1 base and J by 3 bases, with 4 bases of the junction left unmatched. Measured with immunoSEQ multiplex PCR; TCRdb has only the in-frame clones, and not every one. Counted here are tens of thousands of clones, roughly 95% occurring once; the ten biggest clones make up about 3.6%. The rearrangement joins TRBV7-8 to TRBJ2-7, with 9 bases fitting TRBD1. Sequenced input: PBMCs. The TCR originated in a woman aged 18-29 years in good health and CMV-seropositive. CDR3 sequence reads: CASSLVGTGNYEQYF. The DNA for the CDR3 is TGTGCCAGCAGCTTAGTGGGGACAGGGAACTACGAGCAGTACTTC.